These T cell receptor beta chains were read from a single sample in a study of CD8+ T cells in alopecia areata. Sequenced by immunoSEQ multiplex PCR; TCRdb stores in-frame clones only, minus some. The sample has 220,000 or so clones; 50% to 70% are singletons. This specimen was CD4+ T cells sorted from blood, taken at week 0. The receptors here all came from a human donor with alopecia areata. CDR3s include the opening cysteine and the closing phenylalanine or tryptophan. D genes are given only for firm matches. The size field is filled for only some rows; it gives once, few, many or a size class.

J: TRBJ2-1
D: TRBD2
V: TRBV12-5
size: few
DNA: TGTGCTAGTGGTTTGCGGCTAGCGGGGGCCTACAATGAGCAGTTCTTC
CDR3: CASGLRLAGAYNEQFF

J: TRBJ2-1
D: .
V: TRBV7-9
size: .
DNA: TGTGCCAGCAGCTTAGCATTTGGCTCCTACAATGAGCAGTTCTTC
CDR3: CASSLAFGSYNEQFF

J: TRBJ2-5
D: .
V: TRBV30
size: once
DNA: TGTGCCTGGACTACACTGGGAGAAGAGACCCAGTACTTC
CDR3: CAWTTLGEETQYF

J: TRBJ2-5
D: .
V: TRBV7-2
size: .
DNA: TGTGCCAGCACCGGGACTCCGGGCCTTGAGACCCAGTACTTC
CDR3: CASTGTPGLETQYF

J: TRBJ1-5
D: .
V: TRBV2
size: once
DNA: TGTGCCAGCAGTGACAGCCATAGCAATCAGCCCCAGCATTTT
CDR3: CASSDSHSNQPQHF

J: TRBJ2-1
D: TRBD1
V: TRBV4-1
size: .
DNA: TGCGCCAGCAGCCGTAACCCGACAGGGGGTAACAATGAGCAGTTCTTC
CDR3: CASSRNPTGGNNEQFF

J: TRBJ1-1
D: TRBD1
V: TRBV5-1
size: .
DNA: TGCGCCAGCAGCCTGTTAGGGGGCGAAGCTTTCTTT
CDR3: CASSLLGGEAFF

J: TRBJ2-3
D: TRBD2
V: TRBV6-5
size: .
DNA: TGTGCCAGCAGAGCGGGAACCACAGATACGCAGTATTTT
CDR3: CASRAGTTDTQYF

J: TRBJ1-6
D: TRBD1
V: TRBV2
size: .
DNA: TGTGCCAGCAGTGACAGGGGGCTGTCACCCCTCCACTTT
CDR3: CASSDRGLSPLHF

J: TRBJ1-2
D: .
V: TRBV9
size: .
DNA: TGTGCCAGCAGCGTAGATGGGGGAAGAGCGTATGGCTACACCTTC
CDR3: CASSVDGGRAYGYTF

J: TRBJ2-3
D: TRBD2
V: TRBV7-8
size: few
DNA: TGTGCCAGCAGCTCACTGTGGGCTAGCGGCGCTAGCACAGATACGCAGTATTTT
CDR3: CASSSLWASGASTDTQYF

J: TRBJ1-2
D: .
V: TRBV29-1
size: .
DNA: TGCAGCGTTGACCTAGGGTTTGGGCGGGCGGGCTATGGCTACACCTTC
CDR3: CSVDLGFGRAGYGYTF

J: TRBJ1-4
D: .
V: TRBV7-9
size: .
DNA: TGTGCCAGCATCCAGTGGGGTCAGGGCCGTGCTAATGAAAAACTGTTTTTT
CDR3: CASIQWGQGRANEKLFF

J: TRBJ2-5
D: .
V: TRBV5-6
size: few
DNA: TGTGCCAGCAGCTTGTTTGCTAGCCGAGAGACCCAGTACTTC
CDR3: CASSLFASRETQYF

J: TRBJ2-7
D: TRBD1
V: TRBV10-3
size: .
DNA: TGTGCCATCGTGGGGGGACAGGGGAGCGACGAGCAGTACTTC
CDR3: CAIVGGQGSDEQYF

J: TRBJ2-3
D: .
V: TRBV30
size: .
DNA: TGTGCCTGGAGGTGGCTTAGCACAGATACGCAGTATTTT
CDR3: CAWRWLSTDTQYF

J: TRBJ1-6
D: TRBD1
V: TRBV2
size: .
DNA: TGTGCCAGCAGTCGGACAGGCCAAAATTCACCCCTCCACTTT
CDR3: CASSRTGQNSPLHF

J: TRBJ1-1
D: .
V: TRBV5-1
size: .
DNA: TGCGCCAGCAGGCAGAGCTTGCAAGTAGTGGAGCAGCCAGCTTTCTTT
CDR3: CASRQSLQVVEQPAFF

J: TRBJ1-3
D: .
V: TRBV6-6
size: few
DNA: TGTGCCAGCAGTTACGGATCCGGGGTCTCTGGAAACACCATATATTTT
CDR3: CASSYGSGVSGNTIYF

J: TRBJ2-1
D: .
V: TRBV6-5
size: .
DNA: TGTGCCACCACGACTGGTTACAATGAGCAGTTCTTC
CDR3: CATTTGYNEQFF

J: TRBJ2-4
D: .
V: TRBV7-3
size: .
DNA: TGTGCCAGCAGCTCCAGCACGGACGGAAAACTCGCGGACATTCAGTACTTC
CDR3: CASSSSTDGKLADIQYF

J: TRBJ2-2
D: TRBD1
V: TRBV5-1
size: .
DNA: TGCGCCAGCAGCTCCCGGGACAGGGTGGCCACCGGGGAGCTGTTTTTT
CDR3: CASSSRDRVATGELFF

J: TRBJ2-7
D: TRBD1
V: TRBV30
size: .
DNA: TGTGCCTGGAGTTCAGGACAGGGGTTATACGAGCAGTACTTC
CDR3: CAWSSGQGLYEQYF

J: TRBJ1-4
D: .
V: TRBV10-3
size: few
DNA: TGTGCCATCAGTGAGTCCGGCAATGAAAAACTGTTTTTT
CDR3: CAISESGNEKLFF

J: TRBJ2-1
D: .
V: TRBV2
size: .
DNA: TGTGCCAGCAAGACCGACGGCGGTTCCAACTCCTACAATGAGCAGTTCTTC
CDR3: CASKTDGGSNSYNEQFF

J: TRBJ1-1
D: .
V: TRBV5-6
size: few
DNA: TGTGCCAGCAGCCCCCGGAGGGGGGACACTGAAGCTTTCTTT
CDR3: CASSPRRGDTEAFF

J: TRBJ1-1
D: .
V: TRBV30
size: few
DNA: TGTGCCTGGAGTGAGGGGACACACACTGAAGCTTTCTTT
CDR3: CAWSEGTHTEAFF

J: TRBJ1-2
D: TRBD1
V: TRBV29-1
size: few
DNA: TGCAGCGTTGAACAACTGGGTTCCCGGGACAGGGGTAATGGCTACACCTTC
CDR3: CSVEQLGSRDRGNGYTF

J: TRBJ1-5
D: .
V: TRBV4-2
size: few
DNA: TGTGCCAGCAGCCAAGATAAGGGGCAGCCCCAGCATTTT
CDR3: CASSQDKGQPQHF

J: TRBJ2-1
D: TRBD2
V: TRBV29-1
size: .
DNA: TGCAGCGTTGGGTTCAGCGGGAGACTGGCGCATGAGCAGTTCTTC
CDR3: CSVGFSGRLAHEQFF

J: TRBJ1-5
D: .
V: TRBV30
size: .
DNA: TGTGCCTGGAGTACGGGTAATAGCAATCAGCCCCAGCATTTT
CDR3: CAWSTGNSNQPQHF

J: TRBJ2-3
D: TRBD2
V: TRBV15
size: .
DNA: TGTGCCACCAGCAGGAGGAGCGGGGGGGGCACAGATACGCAGTATTTT
CDR3: CATSRRSGGGTDTQYF

J: TRBJ2-5
D: TRBD2
V: TRBV6-5
size: .
DNA: TGTGCCAGCAGCCGAGGGGCGGGAGGGACGGAGACCCAGTACTTC
CDR3: CASSRGAGGTETQYF

J: TRBJ2-7
D: .
V: TRBV5-1
size: .
DNA: TGCGCCAGCACCGAAATGCGAGCGGGCGACTACGAGCAGTACTTC
CDR3: CASTEMRAGDYEQYF

J: TRBJ1-2
D: .
V: TRBV29-1
size: .
DNA: TGCAGCGTAGGCTTCTCCGGCTATGGCTACACCTTC
CDR3: CSVGFSGYGYTF

J: TRBJ1-2
D: .
V: TRBV14
size: few
DNA: TGTGCCAGCAGCCAAGAAATGGGCGGGAGAGGCTACACCTTC
CDR3: CASSQEMGGRGYTF

J: TRBJ2-1
D: .
V: TRBV6-5
size: .
DNA: TGTGCCAGCAGTAGACAGGAGGTCCATGAGCAGTTCTTC
CDR3: CASSRQEVHEQFF

J: TRBJ1-4
D: .
V: TRBV5-1
size: few
DNA: TGCGCCAGCAGCTTAAACCGCCAAGCTCTACGAATTCCAACTAATGAAAAACTGTTTTTT
CDR3: CASSLNRQALRIPTNEKLFF

J: TRBJ2-7
D: .
V: TRBV29-1
size: .
DNA: TGCAGCGTAGCGGACACAACCTACGAGCAGTACTTC
CDR3: CSVADTTYEQYF

J: TRBJ2-2
D: .
V: TRBV5-4
size: .
DNA: TGTGCCAGCAGCAAAGACCCGGGACAGAACACCGGGGAGCTGTTTTTT
CDR3: CASSKDPGQNTGELFF

J: TRBJ2-7
D: .
V: TRBV5-6
size: .
DNA: TGTGCCAGCAAGACTCCAGGAGGGGACGGGCCGTCCTACGAGCAGTACTTC
CDR3: CASKTPGGDGPSYEQYF

J: TRBJ2-7
D: .
V: TRBV27
size: .
DNA: TGTGCCAGCAGTCCCCGGACTAATTGGGAGCAGTACTTC
CDR3: CASSPRTNWEQYF

J: TRBJ2-7
D: .
V: TRBV5-1
size: .
DNA: TGCGCCAGCAGCTTGGGGGTCCATAGCGGAGCGTACGAGCAGTACTTC
CDR3: CASSLGVHSGAYEQYF

J: TRBJ2-7
D: TRBD1
V: TRBV7-2
size: .
DNA: TGTGCCAGCAGCTCGATCGGGACAGCCCTCTACGAGCAGTACTTC
CDR3: CASSSIGTALYEQYF

J: TRBJ2-1
D: .
V: TRBV11-2
size: many
DNA: TGTGCCAGCAGCTCCCTTAGCGTCGGCGGAGAGCAGTTCTTC
CDR3: CASSSLSVGGEQFF

J: TRBJ1-1
D: TRBD1
V: TRBV5-5
size: .
DNA: TGTGCCAGCAGCTTGGTTGGGACAGGGACCACTGAAGCTTTCTTT
CDR3: CASSLVGTGTTEAFF

J: TRBJ2-2
D: .
V: TRBV9
size: few
DNA: TGTGCCAGCAGCCTACGGCCCGGCCCCGGGGAGCTGTTTTTT
CDR3: CASSLRPGPGELFF

J: TRBJ1-2
D: .
V: TRBV30
size: .
DNA: TGTGCCTGGAGTGTAATTAGGACTGGGTATGGCTACACCTTC
CDR3: CAWSVIRTGYGYTF

J: TRBJ2-2
D: .
V: TRBV7-9
size: .
DNA: TGTGCCAGCACACCGGACAGTACAACCGGGGAGCTGTTTTTT
CDR3: CASTPDSTTGELFF

J: TRBJ2-4
D: TRBD1
V: TRBV5-1
size: .
DNA: TGCGCCAGCAGCTTGAGGGGGCTGGACATTCAGTACTTC
CDR3: CASSLRGLDIQYF

J: TRBJ2-2
D: .
V: TRBV2
size: .
DNA: TGTGCCAGCAGACGACAGGGAGGAGACACCGGGGAGCTGTTTTTT
CDR3: CASRRQGGDTGELFF

J: TRBJ2-4
D: TRBD2
V: TRBV19
size: few
DNA: TGTGCCAGTAGCCTGACTAGCGGGAGGTCCGGAAACATTCAGTACTTC
CDR3: CASSLTSGRSGNIQYF

J: TRBJ2-1
D: .
V: TRBV2
size: .
DNA: TGTGCCAGCAATCAATGGATGGAGGAGCAGTTCTTC
CDR3: CASNQWMEEQFF

J: TRBJ2-5
D: .
V: TRBV6-5
size: few
DNA: TGTGCCAGCAGCTCTAGCGGCCAGGGGCCCCAGTACTTC
CDR3: CASSSSGQGPQYF

J: TRBJ2-7
D: .
V: TRBV6-5
size: .
DNA: TGTGCCAGCAGTTACGGCATAGGTTCCTACGAGCAGTACTTC
CDR3: CASSYGIGSYEQYF

J: TRBJ2-1
D: .
V: TRBV29-1
size: .
DNA: TGCAGCGTTGGCCAACTTCTCAATGAGCAGTTCTTC
CDR3: CSVGQLLNEQFF

J: TRBJ1-2
D: .
V: TRBV4-1
size: .
DNA: TGCGCCAGCAGCCCTCTTAGGGAGGGGACCGGCTACACCTTC
CDR3: CASSPLREGTGYTF

J: TRBJ2-7
D: TRBD1
V: TRBV5-1
size: .
DNA: TGCGCCAGCAGCCGGACCCCGGGACAGGGGGGCCACGAGCAGTACTTC
CDR3: CASSRTPGQGGHEQYF

J: TRBJ2-3
D: .
V: TRBV10-1
size: .
DNA: TGCGCCAGCAGCAAACAGGGCCCTGGAACAGATACGCAGTATTTT
CDR3: CASSKQGPGTDTQYF